This T cell receptor beta chain was recovered during a study of radiotherapy plus CTLA-4 blockade in lung cancer. Whole-study results and caveats: TCR clones from tumors expanded in blood after radiotherapy plus ipilimumab.

Profiling relied on immunoSEQ multiplex PCR, and the TCRdb table lists in-frame clones only, not all of them. The table has approximately 100,000 clones, about 85% seen once; the top ten hold 2% to 3%. Focal radiation was given together with CTLA-4 blockade (ipilimumab) to patients with chemo-refractory metastatic non-small-cell lung cancer. As for this clone: Its antigen is not known.

Germline V CDR1 and CDR2: GTSNPN, SVGIG (reference sequence). CDR3 length: 15 residues. The V gene end was trimmed by 1 base and the J gene end by 4 bases; junction bases not matched to a gene: 4. This TCR was sampled from a human donor with non-small cell lung cancer that progressed on radiotherapy plus ipilimumab. Some clones in this sample may be carry-over from other donors' samples. The V call is TRBV30, the J call TRBJ1-6, with 7 bases lining up with TRBD1. The sequences come from peripheral blood, collected from a patient treated with radiotherapy plus ipilimumab. The CDR3: CAWSGPGGYNSPLHF. CDR3 bases: TGTGCCTGGAGTGGGCCAGGGGGTTATAATTCACCCCTCCACTTT. Combining the CDR3 with reference TRBV30 and TRBJ1-6 gives the whole variable domain SQTIHQWPATLVQPVGSPLSLECTVEGTSNPNLYWYRQAAGRGLQLLFYSVGIGQISSEVPQNLSASRPQDRQFILSSKKLLLSDSGFYLCAWSGPGGYNSPLHFGNGTRLTVT.